These 13 T cell receptor beta chains were sequenced from one sample in a study of shared clonotypes between healthy human individuals. Using immunoSEQ multiplex PCR, the repertoire was profiled, and TCRdb retains in-frame clones only, with some absent. Here the sample spans about 490,000 clones, about 79% being singletons. The sequencing sample was made of PBMCs. The receptors come from a woman in her thirties or forties in good health. Some clones in this sample may be carry-over from other donors' samples.

The chain employs TRBV9 and TRBJ2-2; no reliable D call. Deletions cut 0 bases from V and 8 bases from J, with 14 bases between. This CDR3 comprises 15 residues. CDR1 and CDR2 from the germline V gene are SGDLS and YYNGEE. CDR3 in DNA: TGTGCCAGCAGCGTAGCTTTTTATGAGCGTGGGGAGCTGTTTTTT. Amino acid sequence: CASSVAFYERGELFF.

V usage is TRBV21-1 and J usage is TRBJ2-5. The J call is uncertain, as TRBJ2-7 better fits the DNA end. TRBV21-1 is shown as a pseudogene. CDR3 length equals 14 residues. This CDR3 reads CASSKDGRSYEQYF. CDR3 coding DNA: TGTGCCAGCAGCAAAGATGGCCGGTCCTACGAGCAGTACTTC.

In its sample, this clone was seen a few times. The chain is built from TRBV11-2 and TRBJ1-3; no clear D gene. Germline V gives CDR1 SGHAT, CDR2 FQNNGV. The CDR3 length is 15 residues. Between the trimmed V and J ends, which lost 7 bases and 0 bases, there was a span of 13 bases. In DNA form, the CDR3 reads TGTGCCAGCAACCCGGGTCCGATCTCTGGAAACACCATATATTTT. This codes for CASNPGPISGNTIYF.

The V call is TRBV5-1, the J call TRBJ2-1; TRBD2 aligns across 10 bases. Per germline, CDR1 SGHRS and CDR2 YFSETQ. Trimming at V came to 3 bases and at J to 5 bases, leaving 8 bases not matched to a gene. The length of the CDR3 is 16 residues. The CDR3 DNA reads TGCGCCAGCAGCTGGCTAGCGGGAGTGGAGAACAATGAGCAGTTCTTC. Translation gives CASSWLAGVENNEQFF.

The genes are TRBV28 and TRBJ2-7, with TRBD1 as a possible D gene (6 bases). Germline lookup yields CDR1 MDHEN and CDR2 SYDVKM. The CDR3 is 17 residues long. V dropped 4 bases and J dropped 1 base, with 20 bases sitting between them. Here the CDR3 reads CASSSWAIVGQSYEQYF. The CDR3 nucleotides read TGTGCCAGCAGTTCGTGGGCTATCGTGGGACAATCCTACGAGCAGTACTTC.

The V call is TRBV11-2, the J call TRBJ2-3; a possible D gene is TRBD1 (6 bases). The CDR3 is 16 amino acids. CDR1 is SGHAT and CDR2 is FQNNGV in the germline V gene. V lost 5 bases, J lost 2 bases, and 17 bases lay in between. In nucleotides, the CDR3 is TGTGCCAGCAGCCCCCAGGGGTGGCGCGACACAGATACGCAGTATTTT. This gives the protein CASSPQGWRDTDTQYF.

The rearrangement links TRBV27 to TRBJ2-1, with TRBD2 matching 9 bases. Losses at the gene ends were 6 bases for V and 8 bases for J; bases not matched to a gene: 11. This CDR3 is built from 15 residues. Germline assignment: CDR1 MNHEY and CDR2 SMNVEV (reference sequence). Here the CDR3 DNA reads TGTGCCAGCAGCAAACCTGGGGGACTAGCCGATGAGCAGTTCTTC. It is translated as CASSKPGGLADEQFF.

The chain couples TRBV11-2 to TRBJ2-3; 11 bases agree with TRBD2. Germline trimming cut 6 bases from V and 6 bases from J; bases unmatched to any gene: 8. Germline V gives CDR1 SGHAT, CDR2 FQNNGV. This CDR3 is 15 amino acids long. DNA for the CDR3: TGTGCCAGCAGTCAACTAGCGGGAGCTGGGGATACGCAGTATTTT. It is translated as CASSQLAGAGDTQYF.

CDR3 sequence reads: CASSFGTYEQYF. CDR3 in DNA: TGTGCCAGCAGTTTTGGAACTTACGAGCAGTACTTC. The chain recombines TRBV11-2 with TRBJ2-7; no definite D call. This CDR3 is built from 12 residues. Germline assignment: CDR1 SGHAT and CDR2 FQNNGV. Trimming took 6 bases from V and 4 from J, leaving 10 bases between them.

As for this clone: Since no conserved phenylalanine or tryptophan closes the CDR3, a read error is the likely cause. The chain's CDR3 is CSGLQGVNTEAFS. The CDR3, as DNA: TGCAGCGGCCTACAGGGAGTGAACACTGAAGCTTTCTCT. The chain uses TRBV29-1 and TRBJ1-1; tentatively, D is TRBD1 (6 bases). Germline V gene sequence: CDR1 SQVTM, CDR2 ANQGSEA. This CDR3 region has 13 residues. V was pared by 7 bases and J by 0 bases, with 12 bases between.

In this sample, this clone turned up once. The chain has TRBV30 and TRBJ2-3; a possible D gene is TRBD2 (7 bases). The CDR3 consists of 14 residues. V lost 5 bases and J 5 bases, leaving 17 bases between the germline ends. Germline assignment: CDR1 GTSNPN and CDR2 SVGIG (reference sequence). The CDR3 is CAWETGGGGDTQYF. The CDR3 DNA reads TGTGCCTGGGAAACGGGGGGCGGCGGAGATACGCAGTATTTT.

The chain couples TRBV7-8 to TRBJ1-2; D is uncertain. Germline assignment: CDR1 SGHVS and CDR2 FQNEAQ. This CDR3 is built from 12 residues. The V end was cut by 2 bases, the J end by 4 bases, with 5 bases between. CDR3 region: CASSLSGYGYTF. The DNA for the CDR3 is TGTGCCAGCAGCTTATCCGGCTATGGCTACACCTTC.

This clone appeared once. The chain uses TRBV19 and TRBJ1-2; weak D call: TRBD1 (5 bases). The germline CDR1 and CDR2 sequences are LNHDA and SQIVND (reference sequence). This CDR3 has 13 amino acids. Between the trimmed V and J ends, which lost 6 bases and 2 bases, there was a span of 10 bases. The CDR3 loop reads CASSPRGNYGYTF. The CDR3 DNA sequence: TGTGCCAGTAGCCCCCGGGGGAACTATGGCTACACCTTC.